This entry lists 8 T cell receptor beta chains sequenced from one sample in a study of blood T cell repertoires in COVID-19. Profiled with immunoSEQ multiplex PCR; TCRdb holds only in-frame clones, not every one. The sample comprises 35,000 to 50,000 clones, roughly 63% of which are singletons, and 5.5% to 8% rests with the top ten. Sequencing input: peripheral blood. The receptor set was obtained from a man aged 80 or over with acute or convalescent COVID-19.

CDR3 nucleotides: TGTGCCAGCAGCCAAAACAGCGGGGGGGCGATGTATTTT. Amino acid sequence: CASSQNSGGAMYF. The chain couples TRBV3-1 (or the pseudogene TRBV3-2) to TRBJ2-3; 10 bases line up with TRBD2. V gave up 2 bases and J gave up 14 bases; unmatched junction bases: 7. There are 13 residues in the CDR3. Germline lookup yields CDR1 LGHDT and CDR2 YNNKEL (reference sequence).

The chain uses TRBV19 and TRBJ1-5, with D unclear. This CDR3 is built from 15 residues. Trimming took off 6 bases at V and 1 base at J, with 13 bases between the two ends. Germline CDR1 reads LNHDA; CDR2 reads SQIVND (reference sequence). The CDR3 is CASRPQLGSNQPQHF. The CDR3 bases are TGTGCCAGTAGGCCACAACTCGGGAGCAATCAGCCCCAGCATTTT.

J is TRBJ1-2 and V is TRBV12-3 or TRBV12-4, with TRBD1 matching over 10 bases. V lost 4 bases and J lost 4; bases outside the gene matches: 0. The CDR3 is 13 residues long. Written as DNA, the CDR3 is TGTGCCAGCAGTTGGGACAGGGGCTATGGCTACACCTTC. Translation gives CASSWDRGYGYTF.

This clone was counted a few times. The V and J genes are TRBV3-1 (or the pseudogene TRBV3-2) and TRBJ1-1; a weak D match, TRBD1 (6 bases). Looked up from germline, CDR1 is LGHDT and CDR2 is YNNKEL (reference sequence). V lost 4 bases and J lost 0, with 15 bases in between. The CDR3 runs to 16 residues. CDR3 in DNA: TGTGCCAGCAGCCCACAGGGCGGGACTATGAACACTGAAGCTTTCTTT. This codes for CASSPQGGTMNTEAFF.

The chain couples TRBV5-1 to TRBJ2-7; the D gene is possibly TRBD2 (6 bases). Looked up from germline, CDR1 is SGHRS and CDR2 is YFSETQ. V shed 4 bases and J shed 0 bases, with 14 bases lying between them. This CDR3 region has 15 residues. The DNA for the CDR3 is TGCGCCAGCAGCCTGGGTTTCGGGAGCTCCTACGAGCAGTACTTC. It encodes CASSLGFGSSYEQYF.

By its share, this clone is medium-sized (0.01 to 0.1%). The V gene is TRBV19, the J gene TRBJ1-4; 8 bases line up with TRBD1. Looked up from germline, CDR1 is LNHDA and CDR2 is SQIVND (reference sequence). This CDR3 spans 16 amino acids. Trimming took 1 base from V and 7 from J; bases not matched to a gene: 8. The CDR3, as DNA: TGTGCCAGTAGTATAGCCTCAGGGGGCGCGGGTGAAAAACTGTTTTTT. It specifies CASSIASGGAGEKLFF.

This clone turned up a few times. The chain couples TRBV9 to TRBJ2-7; 7 bases fit TRBD2. Germline V gene sequence: CDR1 SGDLS, CDR2 YYNGEE. Trimming cost V 4 bases and J 5 bases; bases outside gene matches: 6. The CDR3 length is 13 residues. Here the CDR3 DNA reads TGTGCCAGCAGCCCCCGGGACTACGACGAGCAGTACTTC. Its protein is CASSPRDYDEQYF.

The chain is built from TRBV5-1 and TRBJ2-1; the match to TRBD1 covers 11 bases. CDR1 and CDR2 from the germline V gene are SGHRS and YFSETQ. V was clipped by 4 bases and J by 3 bases; unmatched bases: 6. This CDR3 is 16 amino acids long. The CDR3 region has the DNA TGCGCCAGCAGCGCCGGGACAGGGGGTGACTACAATGAGCAGTTCTTC. Residues: CASSAGTGGDYNEQFF.